A single sample gave rise to the 7 T cell receptor beta chains below, sequenced in a study of blood T cell repertoires in COVID-19 (dated by TCRdb to 2018 to 2021). Library method: the immunoSEQ multiplex PCR assay. TCRdb obtained this table from immuneACCESS and retained in-frame rearrangements with V and J assigned. These tables miss some clones; where compared with another copy, unresolved V genes account for less than half of the shortfall, and the remainder is unexplained. The sample yields under 250,000 clones; approximately 84% were counted once. The ten largest clones represent about 4.4% of the sample. Material for sequencing was peripheral blood. These receptors all come from a man aged 50 or older with active or convalescent COVID-19.

The chain combines TRBV5-1 with TRBJ2-1; D possibly corresponds to TRBD1 (5 bases). Per the germline V gene, CDR1 is SGHRS and CDR2 is YFSETQ. Trimming removed 4 bases from V and 4 bases from J, with 15 bases in between. The CDR3 contains 15 residues. CDR3 coding DNA: TGCGCCAGCAGCCAGCTTGGGGCTCAATACAATGAGCAGTTCTTC. Translated: CASSQLGAQYNEQFF. Complete variable domain (other parts from reference TRBV5-1 and TRBJ2-1): KAGVTQTPRYLIKTRGQQVTLSCSPISGHRSVSWYQQTPGQGLQFLFEYFSETQRNKGNFPGRFSGRQFSNSRSEMNVSTLELGDSALYLCASSQLGAQYNEQFFGPGTRLTVL.

J is TRBJ1-4 and V is TRBV7-9; 8 nucleotides align to TRBD1. The trim removed 0 bases at V and 3 bases at J, leaving 6 bases unmatched. Germline-derived CDR1 and CDR2 are SEHNR and FQNEAQ (reference sequence). The CDR3 is 17 residues long. As DNA, the CDR3 is TGTGCCAGCAGCTTAGCAGGCCCACAGGGGGCTAATGAAAAACTGTTTTTT. Amino acid sequence: CASSLAGPQGANEKLFF.

The chain recombines TRBV30 with TRBJ1-3; TRBD1 agrees at 7 bases. The germline V gene encodes CDR1 GTSNPN and CDR2 SVGIG (reference sequence). The CDR3 has 14 residues. V lost 3 bases to trimming and J lost 2 bases; unmatched junction nucleotides: 4. The CDR3 sequence is CAWSSGTAGNTIYF. The CDR3 DNA is TGTGCCTGGAGCTCCGGGACAGCTGGAAACACCATATATTTT.

CDR3 DNA: TGTGCCAGCAGCCCGGGACTAGCGGGGTATAGTACGCAGTATTTT. Translation gives CASSPGLAGYSTQYF. The chain combines TRBV7-3 with TRBJ2-3; TRBD2 aligns across 13 bases. J gave up 8 bases and V 5 bases, and 7 bases lay outside the gene matches. The CDR3 consists of 15 residues. The germline V gene has CDR1 SGHTA and CDR2 FQGTGA.

V usage is TRBV30 and J usage is TRBJ1-3; TRBD1 is a possible D gene (5 bases). Germline V CDR1 and CDR2: GTSNPN, SVGIG (reference sequence). This CDR3 has 13 amino acids. V gave up 7 bases and J gave up 5 bases, with 15 bases separating them. DNA for the CDR3: TGTGCCTCTACTCTAGGGGCGCGAAACACCATATATTTT. Translated, it gives CASTLGARNTIYF.

CDR3 in amino acids: CASSPLDRGNQPQHF. The CDR3 nucleotides are TGTGCCAGCAGCCCGTTGGACAGGGGGAATCAGCCCCAGCATTTT. V and J are TRBV7-7 and TRBJ1-5; 10 bases match TRBD1. V shed 5 bases and J 4 bases; nucleotides not matched to a gene: 5. CDR1 and CDR2 (germline): SSHAT, FNYEAQ (reference sequence). CDR3 length: 15 amino acids. Full variable domain (outside the CDR3, taken from reference TRBV7-7 and TRBJ1-5): GAGVSQSPRYKVTKRGQDVTLRCDPISSHATLYWYQQALGQGPEFLTYFNYEAQPDKSGLPSDRFSAERPEGSISTLTIQRTEQRDSAMYRCASSPLDRGNQPQHFGDGTRLSIL.

The chain couples TRBV6-6 to TRBJ1-5; 10 positions match TRBD1. Germline assignment: CDR1 MNHNY and CDR2 SVGAGI (reference sequence). Trimming removed 5 bases from V and 1 base from J; junction bases left unmatched: 5. The CDR3 has 16 amino acids. The CDR3 region is CASSPRDRGSNQPQHF. In DNA form, the CDR3 reads TGTGCCAGCAGTCCCCGGGACAGGGGAAGCAATCAGCCCCAGCATTTT.